The 24 T cell receptor beta chains reported below all come from one sample, sequenced in a study of CD8 T cells in ankylosing spondylitis. Whole-study results and caveats: Ankylosing spondylitis blood seemed to carry a telltale TCR beta motif made of seven or eight highly homologous variants.

These receptors are not linked to any known antigen. TCRdb redid the calling of the 5' RACE reads with MiXCR, one entry per CDR3 protein. The repertoire holds approximately 540,000 distinct CDR3 sequences, with 10% to 15% as singletons. The source material was blood, either unsorted or a sorted T cell fraction (not recorded which). These TCRs come from a male donor with ankylosing spondylitis.

This clonotype has a count of ten or more. V usage is TRBV29-1 and J usage is TRBJ2-1; 10 bases agree with TRBD2. Germline CDR1 SQVTM, CDR2 ANQGSEA. The CDR3 has 14 residues. The V segment lost 6 bases and the J segment 4 bases; nucleotides outside the gene matches: 6. CDR3 loop: CSVDTSGIYNEQFF. CDR3 sequence (DNA): TGCAGCGTGGATACTAGCGGGATATACAATGAGCAGTTCTTC.

The chain links TRBV20-1 to TRBJ1-2; no definite D call. Germline lookup yields CDR1 DFQATT and CDR2 SNEGSKA (reference sequence). This CDR3 has 8 residues. Deletions cut 7 bases from V and 7 bases from J, with 4 bases between. CDR3 DNA sequence: TGCAGTGAGGGTGGCTACACCTTC. It translates to CSEGGYTF.

The chain carries TRBV28 and TRBJ2-3, with unresolved D. The ends were cut back, 5 bases at V and 2 bases at J, with 11 bases in the middle. The CDR3 sequence is 14 residues long. The V gene's germline CDR1 is MDHEN and CDR2 SYDVKM. The CDR3 nucleotides are TGTGCCAGCAGTCCAATAGTCTTCACAGATACGCAGTATTTT. Translated, it gives CASSPIVFTDTQYF.

This clonotype turned up a few times. The J gene is TRBJ1-1, the V gene TRBV11-1; D may be TRBD1 (5 bases). Trimming shortened V by 3 bases and J by 10 bases, and 15 bases separated the two germline ends. The CDR3 runs to 13 residues. The germline V gene has CDR1 SGHAT and CDR2 FQDESV (reference sequence). CDR3 region: CASSFGHTHGAFF. The CDR3 coding sequence is TGTGCCAGCAGCTTTGGACATACCCACGGAGCTTTCTTT.

The table lists this clonotype with many counts. The rearrangement joins TRBV12-3 or TRBV12-4 to TRBJ1-5; no firm D call. Trimming took 3 bases from V and 5 from J, leaving 11 bases between them. The CDR3 runs 14 residues. CDR3 nucleotide sequence: TGTGCCAGCAGTTTTGGGCACCTAGATCAGCCCCAGCATTTT. Translated, it gives CASSFGHLDQPQHF.

At least ten counts were recorded for this clonotype. CDR3 in DNA: TGTGCCAGCAGTCCGGGACAGGGAGTGAACACTGAAGCTTTCTTT. Amino acid sequence: CASSPGQGVNTEAFF. This rearrangement joins TRBV12-3 or TRBV12-4 to TRBJ1-1; 9 positions match TRBD1. This CDR3 is 15 amino acids long. With 5 bases clipped from V and 0 bases from J, the junction kept 4 bases outside the gene matches.

This clonotype occurred a few times. The chain recombines TRBV24-1 with TRBJ2-2; D is undetermined. Trimming shortened V by 0 bases and J by 0 bases, and 4 bases separated the two germline ends. Germline V CDR1 and CDR2: KGHDR, SFDVKD. This CDR3 has 15 residues. The CDR3 nucleotides are TGTGCCACCAGTGATTTGATGGCGAACACCGGGGAGCTGTTTTTT. It encodes CATSDLMANTGELFF.

This clonotype was observed a handful of times. The rearrangement uses TRBV4-2 and TRBJ2-1; 7 bases agree with TRBD2. Unmatched junction bases numbered 13, after V lost 3 bases and J lost 8 bases. CDR1 is LGHNA and CDR2 is YNFKEQ in the germline V gene. This CDR3 is built from 16 residues. CDR3 in DNA: TGTGCCAGCAGCCAGGTTATTCTGGCGGGAGTGGATGAGCAGTTCTTC. As protein: CASSQVILAGVDEQFF.

This clonotype was seen more than once but under ten times. The chain is built from TRBV10-3 and TRBJ2-7; 7 bases are a match to TRBD1. CDR1 and CDR2 (germline): ENHRY, SYGVKD. V dropped 7 bases and J dropped 3; count of bases not matched to a gene: 9. The CDR3 sequence is 14 residues long. The CDR3 is CAIKREGGYYEQYF. In nucleotides, the CDR3 is TGTGCCATCAAGAGGGAAGGGGGCTACTACGAGCAGTACTTC.

This clonotype has more than one count but fewer than ten. This chain connects TRBV12-3 or TRBV12-4 to TRBJ2-5, with D tentatively TRBD2 (5 bases). V lost 2 bases and J lost 10, with 17 bases in between. This CDR3 has 14 amino acids. The DNA for the CDR3 is TGTGCCAGCAGTTTACCGGGGTTGGGAGAGGGCCAGTACTTC. Amino acids: CASSLPGLGEGQYF.

This clonotype was seen ten or more times. The V and J genes are TRBV12-3 or TRBV12-4 and TRBJ1-6; no clear D gene. The CDR3 sequence is 13 residues long. The ends were cut back, 5 bases at V and 14 bases at J, with 16 bases in the middle. CDR3 region: CASSITYVRALHF. CDR3 coding DNA: TGTGCCAGCAGTATCACATATGTCAGAGCCCTCCACTTT.

There are a few counts of this clonotype. The chain combines TRBV24-1 with TRBJ2-1, with 7 bases fitting TRBD1. The CDR3 sequence is 16 residues long. The germline gives CDR1 KGHDR, CDR2 SFDVKD. Trimming at V came to 3 bases and at J to 0 bases, leaving 4 bases not matched to a gene. The CDR3 DNA sequence: TGTGCCACCAGTGATACCGGGACAGTCTCCTACAATGAGCAGTTCTTC. Its protein product is CATSDTGTVSYNEQFF.

This clonotype was detected ten times or more. The genes are TRBV18 and TRBJ2-4; 10 positions agree with TRBD1. Germline values: CDR1 KGHSH, CDR2 LQKENI. There are 14 residues in the CDR3. The V and J ends lost 5 bases and 8 bases, in that order; junction bases with no gene match: 6. CDR3 residues: CASSSTGGADIQYF. The CDR3 DNA reads TGTGCCAGCTCATCGACAGGGGGCGCGGACATTCAGTACTTC.

There are many counts of this clonotype. The chain couples TRBV5-1 to TRBJ2-2; the D gene is possibly TRBD2 (5 bases). V was pared by 0 bases and J by 8 bases, with 5 bases between. Germline V lookup: CDR1 SGHRS, CDR2 YFSETQ. This CDR3 comprises 12 residues. The CDR3, as DNA: TGCGCCAGCAGCTTGGTAGCGGGGGAGCTGTTTTTT. Protein product: CASSLVAGELFF.

The V call is TRBV6-1, the J call TRBJ2-7; D is possibly TRBD2 (5 bases). Germline values: CDR1 MNHNS, CDR2 SASEGT. V was trimmed by 5 bases and J by 3 bases, leaving 17 bases between them. This CDR3 has 15 residues. CDR3 in DNA: TGTGCCAGCAGTACCGGCCGGGCTGGGAGCTACGAGCAGTACTTC. It is translated as CASSTGRAGSYEQYF.

The DNA of the CDR3 is TGTGCCAGCAGCCTTAACCCCAGTTCCCTGGCAGATACGCAGTATTTT. Encoded protein: CASSLNPSSLADTQYF. The chain is built from TRBV14 and TRBJ2-3; D gene uncertain. V dropped 4 bases and J dropped 4 bases, with 18 bases sitting between them. The CDR3 consists of 16 residues. Germline lookup yields CDR1 SGHDN and CDR2 FVKESK.

This clonotype was counted a few times. The V and J genes are TRBV18 and TRBJ2-1, with 8 bases that match TRBD2. Germline V lookup: CDR1 KGHSH, CDR2 LQKENI. The length of the CDR3 is 18 residues. V gave up 2 bases and J gave up 0 bases; unmatched junction bases: 9. CDR3 in amino acids: CASSPAELAASSYNEQFF. As DNA, the CDR3 is TGTGCCAGCTCACCAGCCGAACTAGCGGCCAGCTCCTACAATGAGCAGTTCTTC.

The rearrangement links TRBV3-1 to TRBJ1-2; TRBD1 agrees at 9 bases. J lost 4 bases, V lost 1 base, and 7 bases had no gene match. The CDR3 loop spans 16 amino acids. Germline-derived CDR1 and CDR2 are LGHDT and YNNKEL (reference sequence). In DNA, the CDR3 is TGTGCCAGCAGCCAAGCCGGGACAGGGTACGGCTATGGCTACACCTTC. This gives the protein CASSQAGTGYGYGYTF. Looking up the rest from reference TRBV3-1 and TRBJ1-2 gives the full variable domain: DTAVSQTPKYLVTQMGNDKSIKCEQNLGHDTMYWYKQDSKKFLKIMFSYNNKELIINETVPNRFSPKSPDKAHLNLHINSLELGDSAVYFCASSQAGTGYGYGYTFGSGTRLTVV.

DNA for the CDR3: TGTGCCAGCAGTACTACTCCAGATACGCAGTATTTT. Translating it yields CASSTTPDTQYF. The V and J genes are TRBV7-2 and TRBJ2-3; D is undetermined. The V and J ends lost 6 bases and 4 bases respectively, with 8 bases between them. Germline lookup yields CDR1 SGHTA and CDR2 FQGNSA. The CDR3 covers 12 residues.

J is TRBJ2-2 and V is TRBV20-1; 10 bases line up with TRBD1. J lost 3 bases, V lost 6 bases, and 7 bases had no gene match. The CDR3 contains 15 residues. Germline V gene data show CDR1 as DFQATT and CDR2 as SNEGSKA (reference sequence). The CDR3 bases are TGCAGTGCAACGAGGACAGGGGGATACACCGGGGAGCTGTTTTTT. Encoded protein: CSATRTGGYTGELFF.

This clonotype was observed a few times. The gene calls are TRBV12-3 or TRBV12-4 and TRBJ1-5; no firm D call. This CDR3 has 13 amino acids. V lost 11 bases to trimming and J lost 1 base, with 12 bases between them. The CDR3: CASSRWSNQPQHF. CDR3 bases: TGTGCCTCCAGCCGGTGGAGCAATCAGCCCCAGCATTTT.

The rearrangement links TRBV2 to TRBJ2-7; 8 nucleotides agree with TRBD1. After removal of 1 base from V and 1 base from J, the junction contained 0 bases not matched to a gene. Germline-derived CDR1 and CDR2 are SNHLY and FYNNEI. This CDR3 region has 14 residues. Here the CDR3 reads CASSEGQGSYEQYF. The CDR3 coding sequence is TGTGCCAGCAGTGAAGGACAGGGGTCCTACGAGCAGTACTTC.

This clonotype was counted only a few times. The chain couples TRBV20-1 to TRBJ2-3; no firm D call. V was shortened by 0 bases and J by 4 bases, with 5 bases between the two germline ends. The CDR3 has 12 residues. Germline assignment: CDR1 DFQATT and CDR2 SNEGSKA (reference sequence). CDR3 loop: CSAREASDTQYF. The CDR3, as DNA: TGCAGTGCTAGAGAGGCGTCAGATACGCAGTATTTT.

This clonotype was counted between two and nine times. J is TRBJ2-1 and V is TRBV4-2; 8 bases match TRBD2. The J segment lost 9 bases and the V segment lost 6 bases, leaving 7 bases of the junction unmatched. Germline-derived CDR1 and CDR2 are LGHNA and YNFKEQ. CDR3 size: 13 residues. CDR3 sequence reads: CASRVPAGGEQFF. The CDR3 DNA reads TGTGCCAGCAGGGTGCCGGCGGGAGGTGAGCAGTTCTTC.